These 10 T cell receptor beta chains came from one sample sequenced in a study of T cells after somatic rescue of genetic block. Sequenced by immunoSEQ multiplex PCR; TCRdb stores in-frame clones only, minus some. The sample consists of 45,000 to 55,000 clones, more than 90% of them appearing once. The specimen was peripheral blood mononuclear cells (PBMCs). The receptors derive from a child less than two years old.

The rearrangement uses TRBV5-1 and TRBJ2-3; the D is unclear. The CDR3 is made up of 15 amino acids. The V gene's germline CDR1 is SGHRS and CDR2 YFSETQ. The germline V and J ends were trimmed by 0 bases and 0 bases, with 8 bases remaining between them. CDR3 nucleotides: TGCGCCAGCAGCTTGGGGAGCTTCAGCACAGATACGCAGTATTTT. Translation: CASSLGSFSTDTQYF.

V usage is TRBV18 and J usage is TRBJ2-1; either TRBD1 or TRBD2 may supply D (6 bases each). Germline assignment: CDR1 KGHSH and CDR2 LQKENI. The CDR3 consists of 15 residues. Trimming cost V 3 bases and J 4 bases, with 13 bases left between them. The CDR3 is CASSPLGGGYNEQFF. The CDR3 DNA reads TGTGCCAGCTCACCTCTCGGGGGCGGTTACAATGAGCAGTTCTTC.

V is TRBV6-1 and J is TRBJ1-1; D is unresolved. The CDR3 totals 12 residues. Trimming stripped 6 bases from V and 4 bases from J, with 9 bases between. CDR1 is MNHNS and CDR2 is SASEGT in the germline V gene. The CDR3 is CASRKQSTEAFF. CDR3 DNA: TGTGCCAGCAGAAAACAGAGCACTGAAGCTTTCTTT.

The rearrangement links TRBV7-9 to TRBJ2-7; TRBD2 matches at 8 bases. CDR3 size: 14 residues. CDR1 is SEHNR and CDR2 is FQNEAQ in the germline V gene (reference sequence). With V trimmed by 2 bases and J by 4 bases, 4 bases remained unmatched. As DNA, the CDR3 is TGTGCCAGCAGCTTATACGGGAGGGGGTACGAGCAGTACTTC. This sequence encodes CASSLYGRGYEQYF.

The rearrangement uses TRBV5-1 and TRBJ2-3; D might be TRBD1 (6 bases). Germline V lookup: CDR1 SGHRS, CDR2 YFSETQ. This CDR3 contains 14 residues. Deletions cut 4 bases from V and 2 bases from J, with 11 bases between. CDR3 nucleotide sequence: TGCGCCAGCAGCGGGGGCGAAATCACAGATACGCAGTATTTT. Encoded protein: CASSGGEITDTQYF.

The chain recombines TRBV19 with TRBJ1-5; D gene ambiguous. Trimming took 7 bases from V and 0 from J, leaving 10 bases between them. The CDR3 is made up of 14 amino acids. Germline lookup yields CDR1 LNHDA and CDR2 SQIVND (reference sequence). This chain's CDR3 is CASIPHGSNQPQHF. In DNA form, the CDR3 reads TGTGCCAGTATCCCTCACGGTAGCAATCAGCCCCAGCATTTT.

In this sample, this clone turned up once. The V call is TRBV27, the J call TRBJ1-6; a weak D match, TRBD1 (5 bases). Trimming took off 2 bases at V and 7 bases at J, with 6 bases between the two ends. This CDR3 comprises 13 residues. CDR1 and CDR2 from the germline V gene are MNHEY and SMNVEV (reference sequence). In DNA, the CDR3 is TGTGCCAGCAGTTTAGGGGCGAATTCACCCCTCCACTTT. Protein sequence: CASSLGANSPLHF.

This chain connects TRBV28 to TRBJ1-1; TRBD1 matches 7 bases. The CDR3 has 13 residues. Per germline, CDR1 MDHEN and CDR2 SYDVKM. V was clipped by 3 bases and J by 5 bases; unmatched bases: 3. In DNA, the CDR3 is TGTGCCAGCAGTTTGGACAGGTGGACTGAAGCTTTCTTT. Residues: CASSLDRWTEAFF.

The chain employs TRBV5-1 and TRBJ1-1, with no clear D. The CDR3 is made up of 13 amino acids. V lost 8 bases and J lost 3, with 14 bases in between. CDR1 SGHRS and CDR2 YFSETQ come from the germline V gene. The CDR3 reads CASNDGLDTEAFF. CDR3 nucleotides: TGCGCCAGTAACGACGGACTGGACACTGAAGCTTTCTTT.

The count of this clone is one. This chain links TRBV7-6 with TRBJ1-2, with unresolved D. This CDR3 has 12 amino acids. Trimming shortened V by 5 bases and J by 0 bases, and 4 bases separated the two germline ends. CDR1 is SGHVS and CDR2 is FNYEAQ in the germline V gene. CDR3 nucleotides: TGTGCCAGCAGCGGTACTAACTATGGCTACACCTTC. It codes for CASSGTNYGYTF.